This T cell receptor (beta chain) was captured by sequencing in a study of cytomegalovirus exposure and HLA in healthy donors. The study, taken as a whole, reports: For most TCR sequences rarity was the rule, although some public TCRs occurred in many donors. At a 0.05 false discovery rate, a later analysis found some 17,000 TCR beta sequences to be associated with HLA alleles. Using the classifier, cytomegalovirus status was reportedly diagnosed with high specificity and sensitivity.

The primer mix had 60 Vbeta and 13 Jbeta primers. Sequencing was performed with immunoSEQ multiplex PCR; in TCRdb, only in-frame clones are kept and a portion is missing. The repertoire consists of roughly 100,000 clones, with about 9.5% occurring once and the leading ten covering more than 5%. Each donor's status was that of a healthy bone marrow donor. Per the germline V gene, CDR1 is SGHTA and CDR2 is FQGNSA. The V gene end was trimmed by 5 bases and the J gene end by 16 bases; junction bases not matched to a gene: 15. CDR3 length: 14 amino acids. With respect to this clone: Its antigen is currently unknown.

The rearrangement joins TRBV7-2 to TRBJ1-3; the match to TRBD1 covers 9 bases. The specimen was PBMCs. The source of this sequence is a man in his forties or fifties in good health and CMV-seropositive. In nucleotides, the CDR3 is TGTGCCAGCAGCAGGGACAGGGCGGCCCCCGTCCCTTATTTT. Its translation: CASSRDRAAPVPYF.